What follows are 23 T cell receptor beta chains derived from one specimen sequenced in a study of T-cell reconstitution after alpha-beta-depleted transplantation in children. Unique molecular identifiers were incorporated into the prepared TCRbeta library. From the PCR reads, TCRdb called clonotypes with MiXCR, one entry per CDR3 protein. The sample yields a few hundred thousand distinct CDR3 sequences, under 13% seen once. The sample in question was PBMCs from the stem cell graft donor, obtained from the stem cell graft. The receptors stem from a human donor who donated a stem cell graft to a child with acute myeloid leukemia.

This clonotype was picked up many times. The chain couples TRBV5-5 to TRBJ2-5; possibly TRBD2 for D (6 bases). Germline V gene sequence: CDR1 SGHKS, CDR2 YYEKEE (reference sequence). V dropped 4 bases and J dropped 5 bases, with 15 bases sitting between them. This CDR3 contains 14 residues. In DNA form, the CDR3 reads TGTGCCAGCAGCATGGTGGAGGGTTTGGAGACCCAGTACTTC. This sequence encodes CASSMVEGLETQYF.

In DNA, the CDR3 is TGTGCCAGCAGCTTCGGACTAGACGGCACCGGGGAGCTGTTTTTT. This gives the protein CASSFGLDGTGELFF. The gene calls are TRBV7-3 and TRBJ2-2; the match to TRBD2 covers 7 bases. J gave up 4 bases and V 3 bases, and 5 bases lay outside the gene matches. Per the germline V gene, CDR1 is SGHTA and CDR2 is FQGTGA. This CDR3 comprises 15 residues.

The V call is TRBV20-1, the J call TRBJ1-1; tentative D call: TRBD1 (5 bases). Deletions cut 8 bases from V and 1 base from J, with 17 bases between. The CDR3 covers 14 residues. Germline CDR1 is DFQATT and CDR2 is SNEGSKA (reference sequence). In nucleotides, the CDR3 is TGCAGTACCCGACAGTCCTCGGGGAACACTGAAGCTTTCTTT. Amino acids: CSTRQSSGNTEAFF.

This clonotype was counted between two and nine times. The CDR3 is CASSFLRRGYTF. The CDR3 DNA reads as TGTGCCAGCAGCTTTCTCAGGAGAGGCTACACCTTC. This chain uses TRBV7-2 with TRBJ1-2; no firm D call. Germline CDR1 is SGHTA and CDR2 is FQGNSA. The CDR3 spans 12 residues. Deletions cut 3 bases from V and 8 bases from J, with 10 bases between.

CDR3 residues: CASSGGTGANVLTF. DNA of the CDR3: TGCGCCAGCAGTGGGGGGACTGGGGCCAACGTCCTGACTTTC. The chain couples TRBV10-2 to TRBJ2-6; the D gene could be TRBD1 or TRBD2 (5 bases each). CDR1 is WSHSY and CDR2 is SAAADI in the germline V gene. Trimming removed 4 bases at V and 2 bases at J, with 6 bases between. This CDR3 contains 14 residues.

The CDR3 DNA follows: TGCGCCAGCAGCCCAGGACAGGGGGCATTAGCTACGCAGTATTTT. Protein: CASSPGQGALATQYF. The chain recombines TRBV5-1 with TRBJ2-3; the match to TRBD1 covers 11 bases. Germline V gene data show CDR1 as SGHRS and CDR2 as YFSETQ. V trimming: 4 bases; J trimming: 8 bases; junction bases outside the gene matches: 9. The CDR3 runs 15 residues.

The table lists this clonotype with a few counts. This chain joins TRBV11-2 and TRBJ1-1; unclear D gene. Trimming shortened V by 4 bases and J by 0 bases, and 9 bases separated the two germline ends. Germline V gene data show CDR1 as SGHAT and CDR2 as FQNNGV. This CDR3 has 14 amino acids. The DNA of the CDR3 is TGTGCCAGCAGCTCCAGGACGGTGAACACTGAAGCTTTCTTT. Translating gives CASSSRTVNTEAFF.

This chain joins TRBV12-3 or TRBV12-4 and TRBJ2-7, with D possibly being TRBD2 (6 bases). This CDR3 is 13 amino acids long. V dropped 7 bases and J dropped 3 bases, with 13 bases sitting between them. The chain's CDR3 is CASTTPGGYEQYF. The CDR3 bases are TGTGCCAGCACCACGCCCGGGGGCTACGAGCAGTACTTC.

The chain recombines TRBV20-1 with TRBJ2-7; 7 bases are a match to TRBD2. The CDR3 consists of 11 residues. The V gene's germline CDR1 is DFQATT and CDR2 SNEGSKA (reference sequence). The ends lost 5 bases at V and 3 bases at J; junction bases unmatched: 1. The CDR3 reads CSAGGVYEQYF. CDR3 DNA: TGCAGTGCTGGGGGGGTCTACGAGCAGTACTTC.

This chain uses TRBV27 with TRBJ2-7, with D maybe TRBD1 (6 bases). CDR1 is MNHEY, CDR2 SMNVEV, per germline (reference sequence). The V end lost 0 bases, the J end lost 7 bases, and 25 bases lay between the germline ends. The CDR3 sequence is 18 residues long. CDR3 sequence (DNA): TGTGCCAGCAGTTTATCGGTTCCCCCCCCCGCAGGCAGGGGTGAGCAGTACTTC. It specifies CASSLSVPPPAGRGEQYF.

V is TRBV13 and J is TRBJ2-5, with 9 bases aligning to TRBD1. J gave up 5 bases and V 2 bases, and 6 bases lay outside the gene matches. The V gene's germline CDR1 is PRHDT and CDR2 FYEKMQ (reference sequence). This CDR3 has 15 amino acids. CDR3 residues: CASSLPGTGRETQYF. CDR3 coding DNA: TGTGCCAGCAGCTTACCGGGGACAGGGAGGGAGACCCAGTACTTC.

The chain couples TRBV6-1 to TRBJ2-3, with 10 bases identical to TRBD2. The CDR3 has 16 amino acids. V shed 6 bases, J shed 4 bases, and the junction held 10 bases outside the gene matches. Germline lookup yields CDR1 MNHNS and CDR2 SASEGT. Here the CDR3 DNA reads TGTGCCAGCAGCCCTCGGGTAGCGGGAGGACCAGATACGCAGTATTTT. This sequence encodes CASSPRVAGGPDTQYF.

This clonotype was seen repeatedly, ten times or more. The rearrangement uses TRBV5-5 and TRBJ2-1; D could derive from TRBD1 or TRBD2 (7 bases each). Deletions cut 4 bases from V and 4 bases from J, with 12 bases between. This CDR3 comprises 14 residues. CDR1 and CDR2 (germline): SGHKS, YYEKEE (reference sequence). The CDR3 nucleotides are TGTGCCAGCAGCACCAGGGGGGGGTACAATGAGCAGTTCTTC. Protein product: CASSTRGGYNEQFF.

The CDR3 region has the DNA TGTGCCAGCAGCCCAAGCGGGGCAGTTAGGGGCGAGACCCAGTACTTC. Amino acids: CASSPSGAVRGETQYF. The chain links TRBV7-3 to TRBJ2-5, with 7 bases lining up with TRBD2. Germline V gene lookup returns CDR1 SGHTA and CDR2 FQGTGA. The CDR3 has 16 residues. V shed 5 bases, J shed 5 bases, and the junction held 14 bases outside the gene matches.

This clonotype was seen more than once but under ten times. V is TRBV20-1 and J is TRBJ1-5; D is perhaps TRBD1 (5 bases). Germline V gene sequence: CDR1 DFQATT, CDR2 SNEGSKA (reference sequence). CDR3 length: 13 amino acids. V lost 1 base and J 3 bases, leaving 7 bases between the germline ends. The CDR3 bases are TGCAGTGCTAGAGCGGACAACAATCAGCCCCAGCATTTT. As protein: CSARADNNQPQHF.

This clonotype has a handful of counts. This chain links TRBV5-1 with TRBJ2-5, with TRBD2 identical over 7 bases. The junction had 12 bases not matched to a gene; V was cut back by 4 bases and J by 0 bases. CDR1 is SGHRS and CDR2 is YFSETQ in the germline V gene. The CDR3 is 17 amino acids. The CDR3 DNA sequence: TGCGCCAGCAGCCAAGACCCCTGGGGACTAAACCAAGAGACCCAGTACTTC. It encodes CASSQDPWGLNQETQYF.

This clonotype was detected only a few times. J is TRBJ2-1 and V is TRBV20-1, with a tentative D call TRBD2 (5 bases). Germline assignment: CDR1 DFQATT and CDR2 SNEGSKA (reference sequence). The CDR3 consists of 16 residues. Trimming pared 5 bases from V and 2 bases from J, leaving 19 bases between. CDR3 in amino acids: CSALPRGMGAYNEQFF. DNA of the CDR3: TGCAGTGCTCTACCCCGAGGGATGGGTGCCTACAATGAGCAGTTCTTC.

The chain is built from TRBV5-1 and TRBJ2-3, with D perhaps matching TRBD2 (7 bases). Per germline, CDR1 SGHRS and CDR2 YFSETQ. V lost 4 bases and J lost 1, with 13 bases in between. This CDR3 is 15 amino acids long. The CDR3 spells CASSDGEGGTDTQYF. CDR3 DNA: TGCGCCAGCAGCGACGGGGAGGGGGGCACAGATACGCAGTATTTT.

This clonotype was observed a handful of times. The chain is built from TRBV7-2 and TRBJ2-1; 9 bases map to TRBD1. CDR1 and CDR2 from the germline V gene are SGHTA and FQGNSA. Losses at the gene ends were 6 bases for V and 8 bases for J; bases not matched to a gene: 11. This CDR3 region has 15 residues. The CDR3, as DNA: TGTGCCAGCAGACAGGGGACAGGGTCCTGGGATGAGCAGTTCTTC. As protein: CASRQGTGSWDEQFF.

This clonotype was seen repeatedly, ten times or more. The rearrangement uses TRBV29-1 and TRBJ1-4, with D possibly being TRBD1 (6 bases). The length of the CDR3 is 12 residues. The germline V gene has CDR1 SQVTM and CDR2 ANQGSEA. Trimming took off 4 bases at V and 6 bases at J, with 9 bases between the two ends. As DNA, the CDR3 is TGCAGCGTTGGAGGGGGTGATGAAAAACTGTTTTTT. As protein: CSVGGGDEKLFF.

This clonotype was seen more than once but under ten times. This chain connects TRBV28 to TRBJ1-2, with 8 bases lining up with TRBD1. CDR1 is MDHEN, CDR2 SYDVKM, per germline. V lost 6 bases, J lost 6 bases, and 9 bases stayed unmatched. This CDR3 region has 14 residues. The CDR3 loop is CASSPGQGGDGYTF. The CDR3, as DNA: TGTGCCAGCAGCCCCGGACAGGGAGGGGATGGCTACACCTTC.

J is TRBJ2-7 and V is TRBV2, with a possible D match to TRBD1 (5 bases). CDR3 length: 14 residues. V lost 5 bases, J lost 0 bases, and 11 bases lay in between. Germline loops: CDR1 SNHLY, CDR2 FYNNEI. CDR3 bases: TGTGCCAGCAGTTCTGACAGTATCTCCTACGAGCAGTACGTC. It yields the protein CASSSDSISYEQYV.

This clonotype was detected only a few times. J is TRBJ1-1 and V is TRBV20-1; 7 nucleotides line up with TRBD1. CDR1 and CDR2 from the germline V gene are DFQATT and SNEGSKA (reference sequence). Trimming at V came to 5 bases and at J to 4 bases, leaving 4 bases not matched to a gene. The CDR3 has 12 amino acids. This CDR3 is CSAAQGSTEAFF. In DNA, the CDR3 is TGCAGTGCTGCACAGGGGAGCACTGAAGCTTTCTTT.